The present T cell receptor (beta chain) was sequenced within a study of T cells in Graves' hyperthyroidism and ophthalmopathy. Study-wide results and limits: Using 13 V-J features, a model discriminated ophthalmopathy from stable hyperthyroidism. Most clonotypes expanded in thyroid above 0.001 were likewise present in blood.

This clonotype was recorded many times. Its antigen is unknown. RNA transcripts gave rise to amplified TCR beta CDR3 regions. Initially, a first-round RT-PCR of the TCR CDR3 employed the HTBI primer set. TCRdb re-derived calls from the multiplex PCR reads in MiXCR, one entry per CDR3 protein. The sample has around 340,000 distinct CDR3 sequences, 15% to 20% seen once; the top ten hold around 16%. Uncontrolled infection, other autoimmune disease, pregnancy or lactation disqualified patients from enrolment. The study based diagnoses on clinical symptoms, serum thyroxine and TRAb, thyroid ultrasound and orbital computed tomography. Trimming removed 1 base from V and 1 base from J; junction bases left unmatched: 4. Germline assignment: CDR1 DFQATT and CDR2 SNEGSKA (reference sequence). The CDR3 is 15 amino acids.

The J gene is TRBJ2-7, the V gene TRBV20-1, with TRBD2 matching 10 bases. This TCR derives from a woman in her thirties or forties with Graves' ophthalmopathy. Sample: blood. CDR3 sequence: CSARVLAGGSYEQYF. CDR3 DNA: TGCAGTGCTAGAGTCTTAGCGGGAGGATCCTACGAGCAGTACTTC.